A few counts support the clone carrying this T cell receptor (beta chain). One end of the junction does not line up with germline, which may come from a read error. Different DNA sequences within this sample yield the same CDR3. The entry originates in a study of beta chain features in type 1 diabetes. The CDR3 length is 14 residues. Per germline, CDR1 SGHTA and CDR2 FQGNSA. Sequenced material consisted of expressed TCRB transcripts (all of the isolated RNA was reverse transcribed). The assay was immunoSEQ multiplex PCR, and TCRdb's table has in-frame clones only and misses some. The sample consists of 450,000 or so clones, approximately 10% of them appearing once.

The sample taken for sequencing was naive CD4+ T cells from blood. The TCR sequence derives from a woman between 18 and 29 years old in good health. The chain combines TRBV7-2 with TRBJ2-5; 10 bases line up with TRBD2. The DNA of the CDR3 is TGTGCCAGCAGCCTAGCGGGAGCTCAAGAGACCCAGTACTTC. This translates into CASSLAGAQETQYF.